Described below is a single T cell receptor (beta chain) sequence and its context. What it binds is not known. The CDR3 covers 12 residues. Germline V lookup: CDR1 LNHDA, CDR2 SQIVND (reference sequence). Trimming took off 1 base at V and 5 bases at J, with 6 bases between the two ends. The sample comes from a study of T cell responses to AZD1222 COVID-19 vaccine. General study findings and limits: Spike-specific TCR breadth and depth rose after two AZD1222 doses. At baseline, seropositivity was found in only six or seven AZD1222 recipients. Donors skewed white British and female; clonal diversity was possibly underestimated.

Data came from immunoSEQ multiplex PCR; TCRdb stores just in-frame clones and leaves some out. The sample lists some 170,000 clones, about 92% occurring once. The gene calls are TRBV19 and TRBJ2-7; D is perhaps TRBD2 (6 bases). The clonotype was recovered from an adult in good health. This specimen consisted of peripheral blood, obtained on day 0 of AZD1222 vaccination. DNA of the CDR3: TGTGCCAGTAGTATAGGGACTAACGAGCAGTACTTC. Its translation: CASSIGTNEQYF.